These T cell receptor beta chains were read from a single sample in a study of response to subunit inactivated influenza vaccine. TCRdb re-derived calls from the RT-PCR reads in MiXCR, one entry per CDR3 protein. The sample records about 150,000 distinct CDR3 sequences, approximately 11% being singletons. The specimen comprised CD8+ T cells sorted from PBMCs, sampled around 25 months after vaccination. The source of these receptors is a man between 50 and 70 years old who received an inactivated influenza vaccine. Each CDR3 is given with its conserved first and last residue. A D gene is named only where the DNA matches it firmly. Size tells how often a clone was seen (once, few, many) or the class of an expanded clone, and some rows leave it out.

TRBJ2-2 . TRBV27 . TGTGCCAGCAGTTTATCTGCAGGGGCGGGCACCGGGGAGCTGTTTTTT CASSLSAGAGTGELFF
TRBJ2-7 . TRBV5-6 . TGTGCCAGCAGCTTGGTCGGGAGCGCTGACGAGCAGTACTTC CASSLVGSADEQYF
TRBJ1-5 . TRBV2 once TGTGCCAGCAGTGAAAGTGGAGGTCGGGGTCAGCCCCAGCATTTT CASSESGGRGQPQHF
TRBJ2-2 . TRBV20-1 . TGCAGTGCTAGAGGACAGACGAACACCGGGGAGCTGTTTTTT CSARGQTNTGELFF
TRBJ2-7 TRBD1 TRBV5-1 . TGCGCCAGCAGCAGCACAGGGGGTCCTTACGAGCAGTACTTC CASSSTGGPYEQYF
TRBJ1-5 . TRBV28 . TGTGCCAGCAGTTTTTCCAGAGATAGCAATCAGCCCCAGCATTTT CASSFSRDSNQPQHF
TRBJ2-5 . TRBV4-2 . TGTGCCAGCAGCCAAGGGTGGGGGGCATACCAAGAGACCCAGTACTTC CASSQGWGAYQETQYF
TRBJ1-3 TRBD1 TRBV10-3 . TGTGCCATCAGGGAGGACAGGGGAAGCGGAAACACCATATATTTT CAIREDRGSGNTIYF
TRBJ1-5 . TRBV27 . TGTGCCAGCAGTTTGGTCCAGAATCAGCCCCAGCATTTT CASSLVQNQPQHF
TRBJ2-2 . TRBV14 . TGTGCCAGCAGTTCGATCCGACAGGGAGGCACCGGGGAGCTGTTTTTT CASSSIRQGGTGELFF
TRBJ1-5 . TRBV2 . TGTGCCAGCAGTGCGAGATATAGCAATCAGCCCCAGCATTTT CASSARYSNQPQHF
TRBJ2-7 TRBD1 TRBV29-1 few TGCAGCGTCGGAGGGACAGGGCTCTCCTACGAGCAGTACTTC CSVGGTGLSYEQYF
TRBJ1-2 . TRBV10-3 many TGTGCCATCAGTGTCGGACCTAACTATGGCTACACCTTC CAISVGPNYGYTF
TRBJ2-4 . TRBV14 few TGTGCCAGCAGCCAAGAACGGGTTTCCAAAAACATTCAGTACTTC CASSQERVSKNIQYF
TRBJ2-7 . TRBV4-3 . TGCGCCAGCAGCCCGCAATTACGACTAGACGCCTTTTACGAGCAGTACTTC CASSPQLRLDAFYEQYF
TRBJ1-3 . TRBV4-2 . TGTGCCAGCAGCCAAGATTGGGGCCTCTCTGGAAACACCATATATTTT CASSQDWGLSGNTIYF
TRBJ2-5 . TRBV15 . TGTGCCACCAGCAGTCGTGTCCAAGAGACCCAGTACTTC CATSSRVQETQYF
TRBJ2-7 . TRBV12-3/TRBV12-4 many TGTGCCAGCGCACCCTTGGGCGGCTACAGCTCCTACGAGCAGTACTTC CASAPLGGYSSYEQYF
TRBJ1-1 TRBD1 TRBV28 . TGTGCCAGCAGTCACACCAGGGGGGGCACTGAAGCTTTCTTT CASSHTRGGTEAFF
TRBJ2-7 TRBD1 TRBV5-1 . TGCGCCAGCAGCTTGCCCGTGGCAGGGGGCTACGAGCAGTACTTC CASSLPVAGGYEQYF
TRBJ2-1 . TRBV29-1 . TGCAGCGTTGAAGCCCGCGGACAGCCCGACAATGAGCAGTTCTTC CSVEARGQPDNEQFF
TRBJ1-2 TRBD1 TRBV6-5 few TGTGCCATCAAGGGGGCTCGAGGCTACACCTTC CAIKGARGYTF
TRBJ2-2 . TRBV6-2/TRBV6-3 . TGTGCCAGCAGCCTACGGGTCACCGGGGAGCTGTTTTTT CASSLRVTGELFF
TRBJ2-7 . TRBV5-1 few TGCGCCAGCTCCGCGGCAGGCTACGAGCAGTACTTC CASSAAGYEQYF
TRBJ1-1 . TRBV27 few TGTGCCAGCAGTTTATCCCCAGGGTTAAGGGGATTGGCGAACACTGAAGCTTTCTTT CASSLSPGLRGLANTEAFF
TRBJ2-3 . TRBV5-1 few TGCGCCAGCAGCTACAACACAGATACGCAGTATTTT CASSYNTDTQYF
TRBJ2-7 TRBD2 TRBV5-5 many TGTGCCAGCAGCCAATCCCTGGGGAGGGCCAACTCCTACGAGCAGTACTTC CASSQSLGRANSYEQYF
TRBJ2-2 . TRBV7-9 . TGTGCCAGCATTTGGAACACCGGGGAGCTGTTTTTT CASIWNTGELFF
TRBJ1-4 TRBD1 TRBV6-1 many TGTGCCAGCAGTGTAGAACAGGGGACGGGAGTTGAAAAACTGTTTTTT CASSVEQGTGVEKLFF
TRBJ2-2 . TRBV6-5 . TGTGCCAGCAGTTACGAACCGGGGACCGGGGAGCTGTTTTTT CASSYEPGTGELFF
TRBJ2-1 . TRBV12-5 . TGTGCTAGTGGTTTGAACAGCAGGTCCCCCTACAATGAGCAGTTCTTC CASGLNSRSPYNEQFF
TRBJ1-2 . TRBV27 few TGTGCCAGCAGTTTATCGTTGGCAGAAACAATATATGGCTACACCTTC CASSLSLAETIYGYTF
TRBJ1-3 TRBD1 TRBV11-2 few TGTGCCAGCAGCATAACCAGGGGGCCTGGAAACACCATATATTTT CASSITRGPGNTIYF
TRBJ1-2 . TRBV7-9 . TGTGCCAGCAGCTTAACGGGCCTATTAGCTAACTATGGCTACACCTTC CASSLTGLLANYGYTF
TRBJ2-3 . TRBV29-1 few TGCAGCGCGACAAGGACAGGGAGGGCCACAGATACGCAGTATTTT CSATRTGRATDTQYF
TRBJ2-7 . TRBV9 . TGTGCCAGCAGCCCTCGGCGTAGGGTATACGAGCAGTACTTC CASSPRRRVYEQYF
TRBJ2-7 TRBD2 TRBV9 . TGTGCCAGCAGCGTAGCTACTGGGACTAGCGGAACCTACGAGCAGTACTTC CASSVATGTSGTYEQYF
TRBJ2-5 . TRBV4-1 . TGCGCCAGCAGCCAAGAGGGGGTTTATGAGACCCAGTACTTC CASSQEGVYETQYF
TRBJ2-3 TRBD2 TRBV7-8 . TGTGCCAGCAGCTTAGAATCGGGGGGGCCCCCAGATACGCAGTATTTT CASSLESGGPPDTQYF
TRBJ2-7 TRBD2 TRBV28 few TGTGCCAGCAGTTTAAGCAGGGAGGGAGAGCAGTACTTC CASSLSREGEQYF